This TCR beta chain was captured by sequencing in a study of identical twins. This clonotype showed up just a few times. Trimming stripped 3 bases from V and 6 bases from J, with 9 bases between. The CDR3 runs 13 residues. Germline values: CDR1 SGHTA, CDR2 FQGNSA. TCRdb reprocessed the 5' RACE reads with MiXCR, giving one entry per CDR3 protein. In the table there are hundreds of thousands of distinct CDR3 sequences, 15% to 20% of which are singletons. This sample also belongs to another study, concerning T cells expressing NK-cell markers. In that study: Each TCR beta repertoire originated in sorted T cells that were CD3+CD56+NKG2C+, CD3+CD56+NKG2C- or CD3+CD56-NKG2C+.

Material for sequencing was PBMCs. This sequence originates from a woman under 30 in good health. The V call is TRBV7-2, the J call TRBJ2-1; TRBD2 might be the D (5 bases). The CDR3 DNA reads as TGTGCCAGCAGCTTCACTAGGTTCAATGAGCAGTTCTTC. Translating it yields CASSFTRFNEQFF.